This T cell receptor (beta chain) was captured in a study of T cell responses to AZD1222 COVID-19 vaccine. On this clone: Its target is not known.

Study results and caveats: Clonal diversity was possibly underestimated, and the donors were mostly white British, with more females. The CD4 TCRs associated with vaccination extended across spike and predominated at 160-218 and 743-854. Of the AZD1222 recipients, only 5 or 6 were seropositive at baseline.

There are 14 residues in the CDR3. V shed 4 bases and J 3 bases; nucleotides not matched to a gene: 5. Germline assignment: CDR1 SGHAT and CDR2 FQNNGV. The repertoire was sequenced with immunoSEQ multiplex PCR; TCRdb's copy has only in-frame clones and lacks some. The top ten hold about a tenth of the sample, which has around 69,000 clones, around nine tenths seen once. The sequence was collected from an adult in good health. This specimen was peripheral blood, taken on day 0 of AZD1222 vaccination. The chain couples TRBV11-2 to TRBJ1-2; 7 nucleotides match TRBD1. The CDR3 DNA is TGTGCCAGCAGCTCCGGACAGGCCTACTATGGCTACACCTTC. The encoded protein is CASSSGQAYYGYTF.